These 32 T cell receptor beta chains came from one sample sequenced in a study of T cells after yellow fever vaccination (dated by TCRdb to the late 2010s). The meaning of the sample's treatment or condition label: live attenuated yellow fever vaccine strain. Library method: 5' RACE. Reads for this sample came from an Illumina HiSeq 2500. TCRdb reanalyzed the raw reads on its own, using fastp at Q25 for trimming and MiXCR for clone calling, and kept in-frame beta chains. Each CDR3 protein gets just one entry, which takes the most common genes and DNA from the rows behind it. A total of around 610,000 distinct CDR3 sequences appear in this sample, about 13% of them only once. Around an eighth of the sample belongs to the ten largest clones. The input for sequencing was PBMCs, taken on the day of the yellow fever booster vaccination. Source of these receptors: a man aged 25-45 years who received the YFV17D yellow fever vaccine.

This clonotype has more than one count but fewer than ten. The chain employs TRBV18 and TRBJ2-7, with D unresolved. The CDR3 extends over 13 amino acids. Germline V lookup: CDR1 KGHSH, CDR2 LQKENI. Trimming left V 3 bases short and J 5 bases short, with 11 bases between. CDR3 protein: CASSPGFRNEQYF. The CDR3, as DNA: TGTGCCAGCTCACCGGGTTTCCGGAACGAGCAGTACTTC.

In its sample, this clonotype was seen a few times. The CDR3 DNA sequence: TGTGCCAGCAGGACCCCCCGAAGGGCCCAGTACTTC. Its protein is CASRTPRRAQYF. The chain employs TRBV9 and TRBJ2-5; D is unclear. CDR3 length: 12 residues. From germline, CDR1 is SGDLS and CDR2 YYNGEE. The ends were cut back, 5 bases at V and 9 bases at J, with 14 bases in the middle.

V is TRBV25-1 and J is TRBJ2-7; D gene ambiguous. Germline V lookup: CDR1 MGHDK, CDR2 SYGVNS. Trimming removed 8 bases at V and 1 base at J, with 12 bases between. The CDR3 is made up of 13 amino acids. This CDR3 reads CASESEKSYEQYF. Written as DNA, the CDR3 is TGTGCCAGCGAAAGCGAAAAGTCCTACGAGCAGTACTTC.

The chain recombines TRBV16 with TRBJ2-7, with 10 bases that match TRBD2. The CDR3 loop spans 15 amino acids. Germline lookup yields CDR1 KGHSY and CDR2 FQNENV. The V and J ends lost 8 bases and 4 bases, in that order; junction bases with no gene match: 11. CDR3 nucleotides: TGTGCCAGCGCCCAAGGGCCTAGCGGGAGTTACGAGCAGTACTTC. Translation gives CASAQGPSGSYEQYF.

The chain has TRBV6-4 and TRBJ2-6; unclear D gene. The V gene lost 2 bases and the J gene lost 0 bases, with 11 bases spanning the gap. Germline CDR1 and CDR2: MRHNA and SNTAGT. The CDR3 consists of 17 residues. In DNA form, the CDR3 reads TGTGCCAGCAGTGACCGTGGCTACCACTCTGGGGCCAACGTCCTGACTTTC. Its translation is CASSDRGYHSGANVLTF.

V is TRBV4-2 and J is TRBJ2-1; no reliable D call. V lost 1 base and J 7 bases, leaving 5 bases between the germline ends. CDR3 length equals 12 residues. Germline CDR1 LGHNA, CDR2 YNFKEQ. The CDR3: CASSQAINEQFF. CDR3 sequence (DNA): TGTGCCAGCAGCCAAGCTATAAATGAGCAGTTCTTC.

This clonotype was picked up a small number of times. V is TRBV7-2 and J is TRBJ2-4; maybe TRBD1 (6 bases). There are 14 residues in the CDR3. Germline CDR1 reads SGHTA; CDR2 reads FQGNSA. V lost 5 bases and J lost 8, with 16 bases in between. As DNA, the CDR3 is TGTGCCAGCAGCCCCGGTGGACAGTTTTACATTCAGTACTTC. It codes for CASSPGGQFYIQYF. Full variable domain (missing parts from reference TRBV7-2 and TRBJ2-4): GAGVSQSPSNKVTEKGKDVELRCDPISGHTALYWYRQSLGQGLEFLIYFQGNSAPDKSGLPSDRFSAERTGGSVSTLTIQRTQQEDSAVYLCASSPGGQFYIQYFGAGTRLSVL.

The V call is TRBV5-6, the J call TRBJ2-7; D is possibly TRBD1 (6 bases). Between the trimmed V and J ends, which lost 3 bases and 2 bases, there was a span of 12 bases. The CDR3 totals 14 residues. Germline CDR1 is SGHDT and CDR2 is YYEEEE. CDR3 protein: CASSSGEGAYEQYF. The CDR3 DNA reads TGTGCCAGCAGCTCGGGCGAGGGGGCCTACGAGCAGTACTTC.

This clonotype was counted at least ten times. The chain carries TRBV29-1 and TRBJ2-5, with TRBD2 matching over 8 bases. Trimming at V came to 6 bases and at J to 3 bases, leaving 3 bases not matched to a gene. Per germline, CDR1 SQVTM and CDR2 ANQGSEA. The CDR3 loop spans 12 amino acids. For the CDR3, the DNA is TGCAGCGTGACTAGCGAAGAAGAGACCCAGTACTTC. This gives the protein CSVTSEEETQYF. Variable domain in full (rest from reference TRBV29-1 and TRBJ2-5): SAVISQKPSRDICQRGTSLTIQCQVDSQVTMMFWYRQQPGQSLTLIATANQGSEATYESGFVIDKFPISRPNLTFSTLTVSNMSPEDSSIYLCSVTSEEETQYFGPGTRLLVL.

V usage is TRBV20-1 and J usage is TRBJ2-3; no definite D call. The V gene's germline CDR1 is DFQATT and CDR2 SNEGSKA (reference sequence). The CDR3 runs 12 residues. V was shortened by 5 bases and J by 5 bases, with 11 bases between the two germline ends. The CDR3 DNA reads TGCAGTGCTGTAGACTTGGGAGATACGCAGTATTTT. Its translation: CSAVDLGDTQYF.

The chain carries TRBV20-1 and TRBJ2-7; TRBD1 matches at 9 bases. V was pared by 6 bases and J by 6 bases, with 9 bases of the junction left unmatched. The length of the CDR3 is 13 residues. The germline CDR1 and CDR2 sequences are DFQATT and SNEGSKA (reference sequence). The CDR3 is CSARTGQGIEQYF. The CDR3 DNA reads TGCAGTGCCCGGACGGGACAGGGTATCGAGCAGTACTTC.

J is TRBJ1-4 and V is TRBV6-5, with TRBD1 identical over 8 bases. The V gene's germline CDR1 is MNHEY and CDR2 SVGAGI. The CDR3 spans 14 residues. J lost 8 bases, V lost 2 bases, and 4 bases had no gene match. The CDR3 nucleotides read TGTGCCAGCAGTTACGGACAGGGCGGGGAAAAACTGTTTTTT. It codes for CASSYGQGGEKLFF.

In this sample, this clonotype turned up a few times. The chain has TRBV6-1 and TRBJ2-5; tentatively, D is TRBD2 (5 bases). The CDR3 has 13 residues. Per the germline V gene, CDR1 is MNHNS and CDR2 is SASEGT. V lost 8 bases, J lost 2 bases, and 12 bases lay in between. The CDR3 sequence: CASLKGDQETQYF. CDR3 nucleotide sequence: TGTGCCAGCCTGAAGGGAGATCAAGAGACCCAGTACTTC.

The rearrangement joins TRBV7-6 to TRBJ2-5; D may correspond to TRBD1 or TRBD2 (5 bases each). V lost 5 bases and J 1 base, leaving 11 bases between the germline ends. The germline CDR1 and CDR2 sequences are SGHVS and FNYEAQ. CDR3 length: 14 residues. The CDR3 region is CASSLGVIQETQYF. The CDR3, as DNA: TGTGCCAGCAGCCTGGGGGTTATCCAAGAGACCCAGTACTTC.

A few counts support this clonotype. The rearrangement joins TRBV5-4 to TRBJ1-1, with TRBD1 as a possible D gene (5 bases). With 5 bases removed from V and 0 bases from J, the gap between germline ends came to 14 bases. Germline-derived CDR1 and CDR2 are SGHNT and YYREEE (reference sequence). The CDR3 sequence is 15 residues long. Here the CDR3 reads CASRPQTVLNTEAFF. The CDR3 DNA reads TGTGCCAGCAGACCCCAGACAGTCCTGAACACTGAAGCTTTCTTT.

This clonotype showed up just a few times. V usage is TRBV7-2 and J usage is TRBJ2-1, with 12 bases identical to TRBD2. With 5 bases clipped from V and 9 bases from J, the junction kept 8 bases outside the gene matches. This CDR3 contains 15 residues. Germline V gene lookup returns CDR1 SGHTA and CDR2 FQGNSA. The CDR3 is CASSDRTSGKVEQFF. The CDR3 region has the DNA TGTGCCAGCAGCGATAGGACTAGCGGGAAGGTTGAGCAGTTCTTC.

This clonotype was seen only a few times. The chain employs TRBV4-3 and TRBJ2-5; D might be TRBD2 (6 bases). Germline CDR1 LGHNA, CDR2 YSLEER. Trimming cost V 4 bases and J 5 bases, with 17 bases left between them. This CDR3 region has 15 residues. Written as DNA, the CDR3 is TGCGCCAGCAGCCGGACCACGGGACTTTCCGAGACCCAGTACTTC. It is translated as CASSRTTGLSETQYF.

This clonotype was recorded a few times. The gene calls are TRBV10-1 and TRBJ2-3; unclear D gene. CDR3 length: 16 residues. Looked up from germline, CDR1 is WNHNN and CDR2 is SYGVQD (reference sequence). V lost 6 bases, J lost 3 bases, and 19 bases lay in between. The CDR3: CASSPVRALGTDTQYF. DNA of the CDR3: TGCGCCAGCAGCCCAGTAAGGGCATTGGGGACAGATACGCAGTATTTT.

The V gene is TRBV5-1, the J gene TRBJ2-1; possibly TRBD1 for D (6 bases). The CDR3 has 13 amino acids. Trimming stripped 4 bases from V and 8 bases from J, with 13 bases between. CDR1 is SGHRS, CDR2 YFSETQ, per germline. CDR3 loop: CASSQAGEYEQFF. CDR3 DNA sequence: TGCGCCAGCAGCCAGGCAGGGGAGTATGAGCAGTTCTTC.

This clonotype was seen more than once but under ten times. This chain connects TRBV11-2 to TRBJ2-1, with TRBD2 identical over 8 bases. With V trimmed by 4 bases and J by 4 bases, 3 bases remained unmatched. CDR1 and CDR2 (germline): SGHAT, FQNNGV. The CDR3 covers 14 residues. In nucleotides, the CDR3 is TGTGCCAGCAGCTATAGCGGGACATACAATGAGCAGTTCTTC. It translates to CASSYSGTYNEQFF.

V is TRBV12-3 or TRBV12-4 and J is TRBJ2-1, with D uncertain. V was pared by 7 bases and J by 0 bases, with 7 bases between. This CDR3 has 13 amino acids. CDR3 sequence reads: CASTPSSYNEQFF. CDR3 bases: TGTGCCAGCACCCCCAGCTCCTACAATGAGCAGTTCTTC.

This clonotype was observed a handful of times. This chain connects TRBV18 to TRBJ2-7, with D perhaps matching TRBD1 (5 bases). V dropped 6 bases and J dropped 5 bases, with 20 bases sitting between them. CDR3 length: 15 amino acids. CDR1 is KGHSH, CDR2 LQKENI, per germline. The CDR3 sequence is CASSPIQPGWNEQYF. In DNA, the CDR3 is TGTGCCAGCTCGCCCATCCAGCCAGGGTGGAACGAGCAGTACTTC.

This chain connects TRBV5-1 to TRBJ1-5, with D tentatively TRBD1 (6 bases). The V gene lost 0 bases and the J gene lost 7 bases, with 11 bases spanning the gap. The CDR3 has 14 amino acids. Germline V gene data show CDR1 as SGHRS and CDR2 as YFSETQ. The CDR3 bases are TGCGCCAGCAGCTTGGGGGGGGCCGAGCAGCCCCAGCATTTT. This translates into CASSLGGAEQPQHF.

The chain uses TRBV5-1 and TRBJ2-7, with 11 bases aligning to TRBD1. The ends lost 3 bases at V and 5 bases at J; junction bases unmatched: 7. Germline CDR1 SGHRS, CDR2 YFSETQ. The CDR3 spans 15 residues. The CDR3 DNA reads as TGCGCCAGCAGCTGGGGGACAGGGGGTAAGGACGAGCAGTACTTC. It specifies CASSWGTGGKDEQYF.

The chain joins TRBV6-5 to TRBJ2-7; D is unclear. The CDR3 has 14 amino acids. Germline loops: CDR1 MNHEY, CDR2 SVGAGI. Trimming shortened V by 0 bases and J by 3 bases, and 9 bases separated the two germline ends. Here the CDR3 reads CASSYSWVNYEQYF. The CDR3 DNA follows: TGTGCCAGCAGTTACTCCTGGGTCAACTACGAGCAGTACTTC.

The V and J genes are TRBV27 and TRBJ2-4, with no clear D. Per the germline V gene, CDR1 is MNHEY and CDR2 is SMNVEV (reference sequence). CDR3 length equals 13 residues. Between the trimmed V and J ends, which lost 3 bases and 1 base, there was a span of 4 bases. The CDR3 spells CASSLQAKNIQYF. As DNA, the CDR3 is TGTGCCAGCAGTTTGCAGGCCAAAAACATTCAGTACTTC.

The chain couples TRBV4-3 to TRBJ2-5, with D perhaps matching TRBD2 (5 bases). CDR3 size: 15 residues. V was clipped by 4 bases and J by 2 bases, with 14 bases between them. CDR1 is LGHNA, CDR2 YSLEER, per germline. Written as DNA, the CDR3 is TGCGCCAGCAGCCGAGCAAGAGGGCAGCAAGAGACCCAGTACTTC. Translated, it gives CASSRARGQQETQYF.

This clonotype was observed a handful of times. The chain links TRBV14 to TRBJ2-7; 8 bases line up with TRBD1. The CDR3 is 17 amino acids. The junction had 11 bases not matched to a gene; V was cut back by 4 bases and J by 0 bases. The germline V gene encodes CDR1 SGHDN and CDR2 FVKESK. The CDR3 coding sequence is TGTGCCAGCAGCCCCCCTCAGGGGGCCGATCTCTCCTACGAGCAGTACTTC. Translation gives CASSPPQGADLSYEQYF.

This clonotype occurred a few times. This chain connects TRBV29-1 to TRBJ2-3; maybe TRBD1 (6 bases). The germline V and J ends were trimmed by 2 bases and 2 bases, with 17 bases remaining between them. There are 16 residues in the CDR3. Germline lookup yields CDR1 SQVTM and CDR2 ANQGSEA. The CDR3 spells CSVERAGTRVTDTQYF. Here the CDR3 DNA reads TGCAGCGTTGAAAGGGCCGGGACAAGGGTCACAGATACGCAGTATTTT.

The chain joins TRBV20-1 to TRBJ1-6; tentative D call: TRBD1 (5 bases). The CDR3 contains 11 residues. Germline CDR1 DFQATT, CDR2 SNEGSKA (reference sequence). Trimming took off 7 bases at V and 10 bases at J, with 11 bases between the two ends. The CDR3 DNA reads TGCAGTGGTGGGGGAGGCTCACCCCTCCACTTT. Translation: CSGGGGSPLHF.

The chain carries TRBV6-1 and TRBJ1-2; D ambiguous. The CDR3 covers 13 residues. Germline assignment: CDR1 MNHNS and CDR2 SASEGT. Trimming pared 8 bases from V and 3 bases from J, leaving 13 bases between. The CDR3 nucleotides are TGTGCCAGCCTAAGCGGGTCGGACTATGGCTACACCTTC. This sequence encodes CASLSGSDYGYTF.

CDR3 region: CASSGSGRDSYNEQFF. CDR3 DNA: TGCGCCAGCAGTGGTAGCGGGAGGGATAGCTACAATGAGCAGTTCTTC. This chain uses TRBV10-1 with TRBJ2-1; 11 positions match TRBD2. The CDR3 covers 16 residues. J was trimmed by 3 bases and V by 4 bases; bases with no gene match: 5. Germline CDR1 WNHNN, CDR2 SYGVQD (reference sequence).